Below, one TCR beta chain is given with its context. These data are taken from a study of blood T cell dynamics during melanoma immunotherapy. Study-wide context: Patients with metastatic melanoma got pembrolizumab or nivolumab-ipilimumab as first-line care.

Some clones are missing from TCRdb's copy, which holds only in-frame ones; the method was immunoSEQ multiplex PCR. Among roughly 5,000 clones listed, approximately 91% were seen once. The time point was: week 3, after first cycle of checkpoint inhibitor. Germline V gene sequence: CDR1 MDHEN, CDR2 SYDVKM. V was pared by 7 bases and J by 0 bases, with 16 bases between. The length of the CDR3 is 16 residues. This chain joins TRBV28 and TRBJ1-5; TRBD1 is a possible D gene (5 bases). This TCR came from a human donor with melanoma. Sequencing was performed on blood, taken from a patient treated with checkpoint blockade. The CDR3 loop reads CASISPRTSSNQPQHF. In DNA, the CDR3 is TGTGCCAGCATTAGTCCGAGGACAAGTAGCAATCAGCCCCAGCATTTT.